This T cell receptor (beta chain) is drawn from a study of blood T cells in healthy people across ages. Then a second PCR, running roughly 7 to 11 cycles, was carried out with a sample-barcoded 5' primer and a J-beta primer mix. From each sample, at least 2.5 million paired-end reads containing CDR3 were obtained. In TCRdb, the 5' RACE reads were re-called with MiXCR into one record per CDR3 protein. The data hold more than 550,000 distinct CDR3 sequences, with 22% observed a single time. Total RNA extracted from each sample amounted to at least 5.5 micrograms. The receptor was derived from a man between 65 and 80 years old in good health. What was sequenced was blood.

CDR3 DNA sequence: TGTGCCAGCAGCCAAGTTCTGGGGTGGGAGACCCAGTACTTC. It is translated as CASSQVLGWETQYF. This chain uses TRBV4-2 with TRBJ2-5; D is unclear. CDR1 is LGHNA and CDR2 is YNFKEQ in the germline V gene. V gave up 1 base and J gave up 5 bases, with 11 bases separating them. The CDR3 is 14 residues long.